Listed here are 28 T cell receptor beta chains from one sample, sequenced in a study of tumor-infiltrating lymphocytes in localized non-small cell lung cancer (dated by TCRdb to about 2021). Library preparation employed the immunoSEQ multiplex PCR assay. TCRdb stores this immuneACCESS table with in-frame sequences only. Part of the clones is absent; in the studies checked, under half of the shortfall reflects unresolved V genes, and no reason is known for the rest. The sample table shows about 12,000 clones, and roughly 82% are seen once. Around 10% of the sample is taken by the ten largest. Specimen: uninvolved lung tissue not adjacent to the tumor. Every receptor here comes from a human donor with non-small cell lung cancer.

This clone was detected only once. This sequence joins TRBV7-2 and TRBJ1-3; 8 bases agree with TRBD1. J lost 0 bases, V lost 0 bases, and 7 bases had no gene match. CDR1 is SGHTA, CDR2 FQGNSA, per germline. The CDR3 is 18 residues long. The CDR3 coding sequence is TGTGCCAGCAGCTTAGCGGGGACAGGTTGGAGCTCTGGAAACACCATATATTTT. Residues: CASSLAGTGWSSGNTIYF.

V gene TRBV27 combines with J gene TRBJ1-2; D unresolved. CDR3 length equals 12 residues. Trimming took 10 bases from V and 7 from J, leaving 16 bases between them. Germline V CDR1 and CDR2: MNHEY, SMNVEV (reference sequence). Here the CDR3 reads CATLEGQGGYTF. DNA of the CDR3: TGTGCCACCCTGGAAGGGCAAGGTGGCTACACCTTC.

This rearrangement joins TRBV7-6 to TRBJ2-1; TRBD2 agrees at 13 bases. Germline V CDR1 and CDR2: SGHVS, FNYEAQ. The CDR3 sequence is 17 residues long. V lost 5 bases to trimming and J lost 8 bases; unmatched junction nucleotides: 12. The CDR3 reads CASSRTTGLAGMDEQFF. Written as DNA, the CDR3 is TGTGCCAGCAGCAGAACCACGGGACTAGCGGGGATGGATGAGCAGTTCTTC.

The chain is built from TRBV2 and TRBJ1-2; D remains ambiguous. There are 13 residues in the CDR3. Trimming cost V 2 bases and J 8 bases, with 12 bases left between them. CDR1 and CDR2 from the germline V gene are SNHLY and FYNNEI. The CDR3 sequence is CASSESLGSGYTF. CDR3 DNA sequence: TGTGCCAGCAGTGAAAGTTTGGGGTCCGGCTACACCTTC. Looking up the rest from reference TRBV2 and TRBJ1-2 gives the full variable domain: EPEVTQTPSHQVTQMGQEVILRCVPISNHLYFYWYRQILGQKVEFLVSFYNNEISEKSEIFDDQFSVERPDGSNFTLKIRSTKLEDSAMYFCASSESLGSGYTFGSGTRLTVV.

The rearrangement uses TRBV14 and TRBJ1-4, with a possible D match to TRBD1 (5 bases). The CDR3 is made up of 16 amino acids. The V and J ends lost 1 base and 7 bases respectively, with 16 bases between them. From germline, CDR1 is SGHDN and CDR2 FVKESK. In DNA, the CDR3 is TGTGCCAGCAGCCAAGGGAATCTGGGGACGACTGAAAAACTGTTTTTT. It encodes CASSQGNLGTTEKLFF.

V usage is TRBV19 and J usage is TRBJ1-5; TRBD1 matches at 11 bases. CDR1 is LNHDA, CDR2 SQIVND, per germline (reference sequence). After removal of 3 bases from V and 4 bases from J, the junction contained 29 bases not matched to a gene. This CDR3 has 24 residues. This chain's CDR3 is CASSISPSDRGPPSHILRNQPQHF. The DNA of the CDR3 is TGTGCCAGTAGTATTTCCCCCTCGGACAGGGGGCCTCCCTCACACATCCTTAGGAATCAGCCCCAGCATTTT.

In its sample, this clone was seen a few times. V usage is TRBV6-4 and J usage is TRBJ1-2; 8 bases map to TRBD1. J gave up 4 bases and V 6 bases, and 10 bases lay outside the gene matches. In germline, CDR1 is MRHNA, CDR2 SNTAGT. This CDR3 region has 15 residues. CDR3: CASRPAGGEAYGYTF. For the CDR3, the DNA is TGTGCCAGCAGACCGGCAGGGGGCGAGGCCTATGGCTACACCTTC.

The gene calls are TRBV21-1 and TRBJ1-1; TRBD1, as called in the table, went unchecked against the DNA. TRBV21-1 is deemed a pseudogene. The CDR3 spans 15 residues. The CDR3 nucleotides read TGTGCCAGCAGCAAGGACAGGCAATTGAACACTGAAGCTTTCTTT. Its protein product is CASSKDRQLNTEAFF.

CDR3 nucleotide sequence: TGTGCCAGCAGTGTAATTATACGACAGTCGGAGAAAGGTCAGCCCCAGCATTTT. Its translation is CASSVIIRQSEKGQPQHF. The J gene is TRBJ1-5, the V gene TRBV2, with D perhaps matching TRBD1 (5 bases). Germline CDR1 and CDR2: SNHLY and FYNNEI. CDR3 length equals 18 residues. V lost 4 bases and J lost 6, with 25 bases in between.

This clone appeared a single time. V gene TRBV5-1 combines with J gene TRBJ1-3; perhaps TRBD1 as D (5 bases). The germline V and J ends were trimmed by 4 bases and 0 bases, with 14 bases remaining between them. Germline CDR1 is SGHRS and CDR2 is YFSETQ. The length of the CDR3 is 16 residues. CDR3 sequence reads: CASSTGTDSSGNTIYF. CDR3 DNA sequence: TGCGCCAGCAGCACTGGGACCGACAGCTCTGGAAACACCATATATTTT.

The V and J genes are TRBV10-3 and TRBJ2-3; possible D gene TRBD2, 5 bases. The germline V and J ends were trimmed by 4 bases and 4 bases, with 9 bases remaining between them. The germline V gene encodes CDR1 ENHRY and CDR2 SYGVKD. The CDR3 runs to 13 residues. The CDR3 DNA follows: TGTGCCATCAGTGGATCGGAGGCAGATACGCAGTATTTT. It is translated as CAISGSEADTQYF.

The J gene is TRBJ2-6, the V gene TRBV5-4; unclear D gene. Trimming cost V 4 bases and J 2 bases, with 13 bases left between them. This CDR3 contains 16 residues. Germline lookup yields CDR1 SGHNT and CDR2 YYREEE (reference sequence). The CDR3 protein is CASSHVLGAGANVLTF. For the CDR3, the DNA is TGTGCCAGCAGCCACGTCCTGGGTGCTGGGGCCAACGTCCTGACTTTC.

The V call is TRBV11-2, the J call TRBJ1-1, with 7 bases lining up with TRBD1. The CDR3 covers 14 residues. In germline, CDR1 is SGHAT, CDR2 FQNNGV. The junction had 1 base not matched to a gene; V was cut back by 3 bases and J by 0 bases. CDR3 in DNA: TGTGCCAGCAGCTTGACAGGGATGAACACTGAAGCTTTCTTT. It specifies CASSLTGMNTEAFF.

Note on this clone: The junction differs from germline at one of its ends, possibly a read error. DNA for the CDR3: TGTGCCAGCCGTGACAATGATAATGAGCAGTTCTTC. Translation: CASRDNDNEQFF. The chain carries TRBV2 and TRBJ2-1; D ambiguous. The CDR3 has 12 amino acids. Looked up from germline, CDR1 is SNHLY and CDR2 is FYNNEI.

The chain links TRBV25-1 to TRBJ1-2, with 9 bases fitting TRBD1. Germline CDR1 MGHDK, CDR2 SYGVNS. Trimming at V came to 4 bases and at J to 8 bases, leaving 2 bases not matched to a gene. The CDR3 has 12 residues. The CDR3 loop is CASSGTGVGYTF. The CDR3 DNA is TGTGCCAGCAGTGGGACAGGGGTGGGCTACACCTTC.

This clone showed up just once. The V and J genes are TRBV6-1 and TRBJ2-5, with TRBD2 matching over 7 bases. The CDR3 has 15 residues. Germline V gene sequence: CDR1 MNHNS, CDR2 SASEGT. J gave up 2 bases and V 2 bases, and 5 bases lay outside the gene matches. The CDR3, as DNA: TGTGCCAGCAGTGAATGGGAGGGATCACAAGAGACCCAGTACTTC. This sequence encodes CASSEWEGSQETQYF.

V usage is TRBV5-4 and J usage is TRBJ2-1, with D unclear. CDR3 length: 16 amino acids. V dropped 4 bases and J dropped 7 bases, with 21 bases sitting between them. Germline V gives CDR1 SGHNT, CDR2 YYREEE (reference sequence). The CDR3 is CASSPTAFAQENEQFF. The CDR3 nucleotides read TGTGCCAGCAGCCCCACGGCGTTTGCCCAAGAGAATGAGCAGTTCTTC.

This clone has a handful of counts. The CDR3 sequence is CASRGDRDHHGYTF. As DNA, the CDR3 is TGTGCCAGCAGAGGGGACAGGGACCACCATGGCTACACCTTC. The chain uses TRBV6-1 and TRBJ1-2, with 9 bases fitting TRBD1. Trimming removed 6 bases from V and 6 bases from J; junction bases left unmatched: 8. Germline V CDR1 and CDR2: MNHNS, SASEGT. CDR3 length: 14 amino acids.

This clone was counted between two and nine times. This rearrangement joins TRBV28 to TRBJ2-2; D is possibly TRBD1 (6 bases). CDR3 size: 16 residues. With 5 bases removed from V and 1 base from J, the gap between germline ends came to 14 bases. Per the germline V gene, CDR1 is MDHEN and CDR2 is SYDVKM. The CDR3 loop is CASSVFGTRNTGELFF. In DNA, the CDR3 is TGTGCCAGCAGTGTCTTCGGGACAAGGAACACCGGGGAGCTGTTTTTT.

This chain connects TRBV19 to TRBJ2-7; a possible D gene is TRBD1 (7 bases). Trimming took 4 bases from V and 4 from J, leaving 23 bases between them. Germline values: CDR1 LNHDA, CDR2 SQIVND (reference sequence). This CDR3 has 17 amino acids. In DNA form, the CDR3 reads TGTGCCAGTAGTACCCAAGGAGGAGGGGGCTTGTTTTACGAGCAGTACTTC. Residues: CASSTQGGGGLFYEQYF.

The rearrangement joins TRBV2 to TRBJ1-6; 8 bases are shared with TRBD1. This CDR3 is 16 amino acids long. Germline V gives CDR1 SNHLY, CDR2 FYNNEI. The V gene end was trimmed by 6 bases and the J gene end by 8 bases; junction bases not matched to a gene: 12. Written as DNA, the CDR3 is TGTGCCAGCAGAAACCTTGGCAGGGGGCAGGATTCACCCCTCCACTTT. Its protein product is CASRNLGRGQDSPLHF.

V gene TRBV11-3 combines with J gene TRBJ2-4; 7 bases map to TRBD1. CDR3 length equals 15 residues. The germline V gene encodes CDR1 SGHNT and CDR2 YENEEA. The V segment lost 5 bases and the J segment 5 bases; nucleotides outside the gene matches: 9. The chain's CDR3 is CASSHRRTGENIQYF. The CDR3 DNA follows: TGTGCCAGCAGCCACCGGAGGACAGGAGAAAACATTCAGTACTTC.

This clone was counted a few times. The CDR3 is CASSPSRGGQGRPLHF. CDR3 nucleotide sequence: TGTGCCAGCAGCCCGAGTAGAGGTGGACAGGGTCGACCCCTCCACTTT. The rearrangement uses TRBV7-2 and TRBJ1-6, with 8 positions matching TRBD1. Germline V CDR1 and CDR2: SGHTA, FQGNSA. This CDR3 comprises 16 residues. The ends lost 5 bases at V and 12 bases at J; junction bases unmatched: 15.

V usage is TRBV19 and J usage is TRBJ1-2; D gene unclear. The V end was cut by 4 bases, the J end by 6 bases, with 12 bases between. The germline CDR1 and CDR2 sequences are LNHDA and SQIVND (reference sequence). CDR3 length: 13 residues. The CDR3 loop is CASSNNVLNGYTF. The CDR3 DNA sequence: TGTGCCAGTAGTAATAACGTTTTGAATGGCTACACCTTC.

This sequence joins TRBV4-3 and TRBJ1-4; a possible D gene is TRBD1 (5 bases). CDR1 is LGHNA, CDR2 YSLEER, per germline. The V gene lost 4 bases and the J gene lost 0 bases, with 12 bases spanning the gap. CDR3 length equals 16 residues. CDR3 sequence: CASSPKWGATNEKLFF. The CDR3 DNA reads TGCGCCAGCAGCCCGAAATGGGGGGCAACTAATGAAAAACTGTTTTTT.

J is TRBJ1-1 and V is TRBV2, with a weak D call TRBD1 (5 bases). CDR3 length: 11 residues. Germline CDR1 SNHLY, CDR2 FYNNEI. The germline V and J ends were trimmed by 2 bases and 8 bases, with 6 bases remaining between them. The CDR3 coding sequence is TGTGCCAGCAGTGAAAGGACAGAAGCTTTCTTT. Amino acid sequence: CASSERTEAFF.

V and J are TRBV7-8 and TRBJ1-2, with D unclear. Germline values: CDR1 SGHVS, CDR2 FQNEAQ. V was clipped by 5 bases and J by 0 bases, with 10 bases between them. This CDR3 region has 14 residues. The CDR3 coding sequence is TGTGCCAGCAGCCTCGGGGTCGCTAACTATGGCTACACCTTC. Translation gives CASSLGVANYGYTF.

This chain connects TRBV7-8 to TRBJ1-1; no reliable D call. Germline CDR1 reads SGHVS; CDR2 reads FQNEAQ. The CDR3 runs 14 residues. The V gene lost 1 base and the J gene lost 4 bases, with 10 bases spanning the gap. The CDR3 protein is CASSLDRLGTEAFF. For the CDR3, the DNA is TGTGCCAGCAGCTTAGATAGGTTGGGCACTGAAGCTTTCTTT. Filled out from reference TRBV7-8 and TRBJ1-1, the complete variable domain reads GAGVSQSPRYKVAKRGQDVALRCDPISGHVSLFWYQQALGQGPEFLTYFQNEAQLDKSGLPSDRFFAERPEGSVSTLKIQRTQQEDSAVYLCASSLDRLGTEAFFGQGTRLTVV.